This TCR beta chain was captured by sequencing in a study of long-term antiretroviral therapy in people with HIV. As for the study in general: When the earliest samples were collected, ART was typically delayed until CD4 counts fell. Study-level results: Spans of CDR3 length were tighter for HIV repertoires than for controls.

Only United States sites treated participants with HIV. The immunoSEQ assay was v3.0, run at survey level. TCRdb keeps only in-frame clones here, not all; method: immunoSEQ multiplex PCR. The sample records around 25,000 clones, roughly 94% being singletons. V lost 4 bases to trimming and J lost 3 bases, with 7 bases between them. The CDR3 length is 13 residues. The germline V gene has CDR1 LNHDA and CDR2 SQIVND (reference sequence). Notes on this clone: The antigen remains undetermined.

The sequencing used unsorted PBMCs, collected about 4.9 years after starting antiretroviral therapy. The sequence came from a woman in her 50s with HIV. The V call is TRBV19, the J call TRBJ2-1, with D uncertain. The CDR3 region has the DNA TGTGCCAGTAGTAAAACAATCTACAATGAGCAGTTCTTC. The encoded protein is CASSKTIYNEQFF.